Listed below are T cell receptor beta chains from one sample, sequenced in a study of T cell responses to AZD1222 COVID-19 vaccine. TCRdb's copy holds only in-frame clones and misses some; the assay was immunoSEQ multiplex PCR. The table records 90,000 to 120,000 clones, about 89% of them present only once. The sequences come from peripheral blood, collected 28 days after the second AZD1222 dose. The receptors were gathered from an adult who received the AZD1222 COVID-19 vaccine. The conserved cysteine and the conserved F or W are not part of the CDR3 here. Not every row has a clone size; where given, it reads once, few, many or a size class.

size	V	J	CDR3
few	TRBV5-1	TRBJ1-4	ASSLGGARNEKLF
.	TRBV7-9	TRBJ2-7	ASRGLAGSYEQY
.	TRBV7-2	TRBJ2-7	ASSLSGETYEQY
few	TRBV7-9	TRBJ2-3	ASSLSRPDTQY
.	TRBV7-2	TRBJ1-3	ASSLQGAFGNTIY
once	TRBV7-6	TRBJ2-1	ASSLGDRGPAYNEQF
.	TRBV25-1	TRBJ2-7	ASSPRTASSYEQY
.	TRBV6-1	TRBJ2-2	ASSERQGATGELF
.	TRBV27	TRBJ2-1	ASMTAGGNEQF
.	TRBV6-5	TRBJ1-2	ASKGGTRAYGYT
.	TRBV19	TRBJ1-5	ASTILFFPAGQPQH
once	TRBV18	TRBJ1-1	ASSPDGNTEAF
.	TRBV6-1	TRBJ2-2	ASSARTSGGPNTGELF
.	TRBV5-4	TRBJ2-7	ASSFPPNGSYEQY
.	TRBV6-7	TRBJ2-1	ASSFDRGAPNEQF
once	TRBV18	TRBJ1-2	ASQFPGQGNGYT